This entry is about one T cell receptor beta chain. Antigen: not known. At collection, donors were nominally healthy, but unrecorded immune exposures were probable. Primers: 60 Vbeta forward and 13 Jbeta reverse. Clones were read by immunoSEQ multiplex PCR, and TCRdb kept only the in-frame ones, dropping some. The specimen's table records some 75,000 clones. The sample originates from a study of cytomegalovirus exposure and HLA in healthy donors. Study outcomes and limitations: Per published reports, the classifier diagnosed cytomegalovirus status with high specificity and sensitivity. In a later analysis, at a false discovery rate of 0.05, fewer than 20,000 TCR beta sequences matched HLA alleles. Immune exposure information comprised only CMV serostatus.

Looked up from germline, CDR1 is SQVTM and CDR2 is ANQGSEA. This CDR3 region has 12 residues. V shed 5 bases and J shed 9 bases, with 14 bases lying between them. The chain recombines TRBV29-1 with TRBJ2-1, with a tentative D call TRBD2 (6 bases). The sequenced sample consisted of PBMCs. This receptor was taken from a man aged 35 to 55 in good health and CMV-seronegative. In DNA, the CDR3 is TGCAGCGTTAGGACGCACGGGAGTGAGCAGTTCTTC. Its protein is CSVRTHGSEQFF.